Each of the 10 T cell receptor beta chains below was sequenced from the same sample in a study of cytomegalovirus exposure and HLA in healthy donors. The PCR ran on 60 Vbeta and 13 Jbeta primers. Repertoires were generated with immunoSEQ multiplex PCR, while TCRdb's copy carries only in-frame clones and drops some. The ten most abundant clones cover 0.95% to 1.3% of a sample with 220,000 or so clones. The sample consisted of PBMCs. These receptors originate from a girl aged 2-9 years in good health and CMV-seropositive.

V usage is TRBV6-1 and J usage is TRBJ2-1, with 9 bases aligning to TRBD2. The trim removed 2 bases at V and 0 bases at J, leaving 17 bases unmatched. The CDR3 runs to 21 residues. The germline gives CDR1 MNHNS, CDR2 SASEGT. The CDR3 spells CASSEKAWFSGRPSSYNEQFF. CDR3 DNA: TGTGCCAGCAGTGAAAAGGCGTGGTTCAGCGGGAGGCCGAGCTCCTACAATGAGCAGTTCTTC.

The chain recombines TRBV10-1 with TRBJ2-5, with D unclear. The J call may be in error: the DNA end matches TRBJ2-7 better. Germline CDR1 reads WNHNN; CDR2 reads SYGVQD (reference sequence). The CDR3 extends over 13 amino acids. The CDR3 bases are TGCGCCAGCAGTGTTTTGCCCCTACGCGAGCAGTACTTC. The encoded protein is CASSVLPLREQYF.

The V and J genes are TRBV7-2 and TRBJ2-1; 7 bases line up with TRBD1. V was clipped by 0 bases and J by 7 bases; unmatched bases: 6. CDR3 length equals 15 residues. CDR1 SGHTA and CDR2 FQGNSA come from the germline V gene. Here the CDR3 reads CASSLASKQGNEQFF. The CDR3 DNA is TGTGCCAGCAGCTTAGCCTCAAAACAGGGGAATGAGCAGTTCTTC.

This rearrangement joins TRBV6-1 to TRBJ2-1; TRBD2 matches 10 bases. The CDR3 consists of 19 residues. The V gene's germline CDR1 is MNHNS and CDR2 SASEGT. Trimming removed 2 bases from V and 4 bases from J; junction bases left unmatched: 14. The DNA for the CDR3 is TGTGCCAGCAGTGAAAGGCTAGCGGGAGATAGGGTTAATTACAATGAGCAGTTCTTC. Translated, it gives CASSERLAGDRVNYNEQFF.

The J gene is TRBJ2-6, the V gene TRBV25-1; D remains ambiguous. Germline CDR1 and CDR2: MGHDK and SYGVNS. V lost 3 bases and J 3 bases, leaving 6 bases between the germline ends. The CDR3 length is 14 residues. CDR3: CASSESGGANVLTF. DNA for the CDR3: TGTGCCAGCAGTGAGTCAGGTGGGGCCAACGTCCTGACTTTC.

The rearrangement links TRBV29-1 to TRBJ2-5; 10 positions match TRBD2. The closer fit of TRBJ2-7 to the DNA end suggests the J call may be wrong. Germline CDR1 and CDR2: SQVTM and ANQGSEA. The CDR3 contains 15 residues. The chain's CDR3 is CSVLALAGAVNEQYF. The CDR3 nucleotides read TGCAGCGTCCTAGCTCTAGCGGGAGCCGTAAACGAGCAGTACTTC.

The rearrangement joins TRBV6-1 to TRBJ1-5; 9 bases are a match to TRBD1. Germline V gene lookup returns CDR1 MNHNS and CDR2 SASEGT. The length of the CDR3 is 17 residues. V was pared by 4 bases and J by 2 bases, with 9 bases of the junction left unmatched. The CDR3: CASSALARDRGNQPQHF. In DNA form, the CDR3 reads TGTGCCAGCAGTGCCCTTGCCCGGGACAGGGGCAATCAGCCCCAGCATTTT.

The chain carries TRBV13 and TRBJ1-1, with a possible D match to TRBD1 (5 bases). V was shortened by 0 bases and J by 1 base, with 6 bases between the two germline ends. The CDR3 has 14 residues. Germline CDR1 and CDR2: PRHDT and FYEKMQ (reference sequence). CDR3 in DNA: TGTGCCAGCAGCTTAGGAGGGGAGAACACTGAAGCTTTCTTT. Amino acid sequence: CASSLGGENTEAFF.

The chain carries TRBV7-9 and TRBJ2-5; 15 bases are a match to TRBD2. The CDR3 extends over 19 amino acids. CDR1 and CDR2 (germline): SEHNR, FQNEAQ (reference sequence). Losses at the gene ends were 5 bases for V and 4 bases for J; bases not matched to a gene: 14. Here the CDR3 DNA reads TGTGCCAGCAGCCCCGGGACTAGCGGGAGGTATGGGGTGGGAGAGACCCAGTACTTC. It translates to CASSPGTSGRYGVGETQYF.

The chain has TRBV28 and TRBJ2-3; D unclear. The germline V gene has CDR1 MDHEN and CDR2 SYDVKM. The CDR3 loop spans 18 amino acids. V lost 2 bases, J lost 0 bases, and 18 bases lay in between. CDR3 sequence: CASSLEYLGEPSTDTQYF. The CDR3 nucleotides are TGTGCCAGCAGTTTAGAGTATCTAGGTGAGCCTAGCACAGATACGCAGTATTTT.